These 29 T cell receptor beta chains share one sample of origin, sequenced in a study of blood T cell repertoires in COVID-19. The repertoire was sequenced with immunoSEQ multiplex PCR; TCRdb's copy has only in-frame clones and lacks some. The sample includes about 87,000 clones, over 70% of them seen just once. The sample was peripheral blood. All receptors come from a woman between 50 and 59 years old with acute or convalescent COVID-19.

V usage is TRBV10-2 and J usage is TRBJ2-3; D call uncertain. Looked up from germline, CDR1 is WSHSY and CDR2 is SAAADI. The V end was cut by 6 bases, the J end by 0 bases, with 7 bases between. The CDR3 is 13 residues long. The CDR3 region has the DNA TGCGCCAGCAGCGAACAGAGCACAGATACGCAGTATTTT. Translating it yields CASSEQSTDTQYF.

J is TRBJ2-5 and V is TRBV7-2, with D possibly TRBD2 on 5 matching bases. Germline lookup yields CDR1 SGHTA and CDR2 FQGNSA. CDR3 length: 16 amino acids. The ends were cut back, 1 base at V and 4 bases at J, with 16 bases in the middle. Written as DNA, the CDR3 is TGTGCCAGCAGCTTAGGCCCCTCTGAGGGCGGAGAGACCCAGTACTTC. Protein product: CASSLGPSEGGETQYF.

The chain is built from TRBV30 and TRBJ1-3, with TRBD1 identical over 7 bases. V was pared by 1 base and J by 2 bases, with 5 bases of the junction left unmatched. The CDR3 covers 15 residues. The germline gives CDR1 GTSNPN, CDR2 SVGIG (reference sequence). CDR3 sequence: CAWSAQTGAGNTIYF. The CDR3 DNA sequence: TGTGCCTGGAGTGCTCAAACAGGGGCTGGAAACACCATATATTTT.

Comments on this clone: Other DNA sequences within the sample encode an identical CDR3. The chain employs TRBV7-8 and TRBJ1-5; D may be TRBD1 (5 bases). V dropped 3 bases and J dropped 1 base, with 10 bases sitting between them. The CDR3 runs to 15 residues. The germline gives CDR1 SGHVS, CDR2 FQNEAQ. The CDR3 sequence is CASSLGGGSNQPQHF. CDR3 DNA: TGTGCCAGCAGCTTGGGGGGAGGGAGCAATCAGCCCCAGCATTTT.

This chain connects TRBV11-2 to TRBJ2-5; 9 bases line up with TRBD1. The V segment lost 5 bases and the J segment 5 bases; nucleotides outside the gene matches: 9. This CDR3 is built from 15 residues. Germline V lookup: CDR1 SGHAT, CDR2 FQNNGV. The CDR3 nucleotides are TGTGCCAGCAGCGCCAGGACAGGGACAGGGGAGACCCAGTACTTC. This codes for CASSARTGTGETQYF.

The genes are TRBV7-2 and TRBJ1-1, with TRBD1 as a possible D gene (6 bases). Germline lookup yields CDR1 SGHTA and CDR2 FQGNSA. The V gene lost 1 base and the J gene lost 3 bases, with 12 bases spanning the gap. The CDR3 totals 15 residues. This CDR3 is CASSLDAGADTEAFF. DNA of the CDR3: TGTGCCAGCAGCTTAGATGCAGGGGCGGACACTGAAGCTTTCTTT.

The V gene is TRBV27, the J gene TRBJ1-5, with D unresolved. V was trimmed by 7 bases and J by 0 bases, leaving 10 bases between them. The CDR3 consists of 14 residues. The germline gives CDR1 MNHEY, CDR2 SMNVEV (reference sequence). In DNA, the CDR3 is TGTGCCAGCAACCCTTTCTATAGCAATCAGCCCCAGCATTTT. The encoded protein is CASNPFYSNQPQHF.

The chain carries TRBV5-1 and TRBJ2-7; 8 nucleotides match TRBD1. Per the germline V gene, CDR1 is SGHRS and CDR2 is YFSETQ. The CDR3 spans 15 residues. V trimming: 4 bases; J trimming: 0 bases; junction bases outside the gene matches: 6. In nucleotides, the CDR3 is TGCGCCAGCAGCACTTGGACAGGGAGCTCCTACGAGCAGTACTTC. Translated, it gives CASSTWTGSSYEQYF.

The V call is TRBV3-1 (or the pseudogene TRBV3-2), the J call TRBJ2-7; weak D call: TRBD1 (6 bases). Deletions cut 4 bases from V and 6 bases from J, with 10 bases between. Germline CDR1 and CDR2: LGHDT and YNNKEL (reference sequence). This CDR3 is 12 amino acids long. CDR3 nucleotide sequence: TGTGCCAGCAGCCCACAGGGCAGCGAGCAGTACTTC. It is translated as CASSPQGSEQYF.

The rearrangement uses TRBV27 and TRBJ2-3; 7 bases map to TRBD1. The CDR3 covers 16 residues. V lost 3 bases, J lost 0 bases, and 6 bases stayed unmatched. Germline values: CDR1 MNHEY, CDR2 SMNVEV (reference sequence). The CDR3 sequence: CASSLTTGTSTDTQYF. CDR3 sequence (DNA): TGTGCCAGCAGTTTGACGACAGGGACCAGCACAGATACGCAGTATTTT.

The V call is TRBV29-1, the J call TRBJ1-2, with D hard to call. Per the germline V gene, CDR1 is SQVTM and CDR2 is ANQGSEA. Trimming shortened V by 4 bases and J by 1 base, and 16 bases separated the two germline ends. The CDR3 extends over 15 amino acids. The CDR3 DNA sequence: TGCAGCGTTGTCCTTGGCCAGGCGAATAACTATGGCTACACCTTC. Protein product: CSVVLGQANNYGYTF.

V is TRBV5-1 and J is TRBJ1-1; D is ambiguous. Germline loops: CDR1 SGHRS, CDR2 YFSETQ. V lost 0 bases, J lost 1 base, and 7 bases lay in between. The length of the CDR3 is 14 residues. CDR3 loop: CASSLGGSNTEAFF. In DNA, the CDR3 is TGCGCCAGCAGCTTGGGCGGTTCGAACACTGAAGCTTTCTTT. Drawing the rest from reference TRBV5-1 and TRBJ1-1, the complete variable domain is KAGVTQTPRYLIKTRGQQVTLSCSPISGHRSVSWYQQTPGQGLQFLFEYFSETQRNKGNFPGRFSGRQFSNSRSEMNVSTLELGDSALYLCASSLGGSNTEAFFGQGTRLTVV.

This chain links TRBV7-9 with TRBJ2-6; D might be TRBD1 (6 bases). The ends were cut back, 5 bases at V and 0 bases at J, with 11 bases in the middle. CDR3 length: 16 residues. Germline assignment: CDR1 SEHNR and CDR2 FQNEAQ (reference sequence). The CDR3 nucleotides read TGTGCCAGCAGCCTCGGACAGAGCTCTGGGGCCAACGTCCTGACTTTC. It encodes CASSLGQSSGANVLTF.

This clone was detected once. The chain links TRBV28 to TRBJ1-2; D not resolved. From germline, CDR1 is MDHEN and CDR2 SYDVKM. Trimming shortened V by 1 base and J by 4 bases, and 10 bases separated the two germline ends. CDR3 length: 14 residues. The CDR3 reads CASSLLTEGYGYTF. CDR3 DNA: TGTGCCAGCAGTTTATTAACAGAAGGCTATGGCTACACCTTC.

The rearrangement uses TRBV30 and TRBJ1-6; TRBD1 might be the D (6 bases). The germline gives CDR1 GTSNPN, CDR2 SVGIG (reference sequence). CDR3 length: 14 amino acids. V was pared by 0 bases and J by 9 bases, with 12 bases between. The DNA of the CDR3 is TGTGCCTGGAGTGTAGCTGGGGGCCGTTCACCCCTCCACTTT. Its translation: CAWSVAGGRSPLHF.

CDR3 sequence reads: CASSASGPVEDTQYF. DNA for the CDR3: TGCGCCAGCAGCGCCTCAGGGCCGGTGGAAGATACGCAGTATTTT. V usage is TRBV4-1 and J usage is TRBJ2-3; D may be TRBD1 (5 bases). The ends were cut back, 5 bases at V and 5 bases at J, with 17 bases in the middle. The length of the CDR3 is 15 residues. Germline V lookup: CDR1 MGHRA, CDR2 YSYEKL.

The chain couples TRBV2 to TRBJ1-5; 8 bases are shared with TRBD1. CDR3 length equals 17 residues. V shed 3 bases, J shed 6 bases, and the junction held 13 bases outside the gene matches. CDR1 and CDR2 (germline): SNHLY, FYNNEI. In nucleotides, the CDR3 is TGTGCCAGCAGTGAGCGGAGCCCCAGGACAGGGACTCAGCCCCAGCATTTT. It codes for CASSERSPRTGTQPQHF. Complete variable domain (other parts from reference TRBV2 and TRBJ1-5): EPEVTQTPSHQVTQMGQEVILRCVPISNHLYFYWYRQILGQKVEFLVSFYNNEISEKSEIFDDQFSVERPDGSNFTLKIRSTKLEDSAMYFCASSERSPRTGTQPQHFGDGTRLSIL.

This clone has a single count. This rearrangement joins TRBV7-9 to TRBJ2-3; D is ambiguous. Between the trimmed V and J ends, which lost 5 bases and 0 bases, there was a span of 12 bases. The CDR3 is made up of 15 amino acids. CDR1 and CDR2 from the germline V gene are SEHNR and FQNEAQ (reference sequence). The CDR3 DNA reads TGTGCCAGCAGCCCCGGTCACTCTAGCACAGATACGCAGTATTTT. Its translation: CASSPGHSSTDTQYF.

This chain joins TRBV10-3 and TRBJ2-1, with TRBD1 matching 9 bases. The CDR3 runs to 16 residues. Germline V lookup: CDR1 ENHRY, CDR2 SYGVKD. The V and J ends lost 6 bases and 1 base, in that order; junction bases with no gene match: 7. The CDR3 protein is CAISLQGAKSYNEQFF. CDR3 coding DNA: TGTGCCATCAGCCTACAGGGGGCGAAATCCTACAATGAGCAGTTCTTC.

The chain combines TRBV19 with TRBJ2-2; D perhaps matches TRBD2 (6 bases). This CDR3 spans 17 amino acids. CDR1 LNHDA and CDR2 SQIVND come from the germline V gene (reference sequence). V shed 1 base and J shed 1 base, with 13 bases lying between them. The CDR3 sequence is CASSIANGGKNTGELFF. The DNA for the CDR3 is TGTGCCAGTAGTATAGCGAACGGGGGAAAGAACACCGGGGAGCTGTTTTTT.

The count of this clone is one. The chain has TRBV6-6 and TRBJ1-1; 7 bases match TRBD1. Germline values: CDR1 MNHNY, CDR2 SVGAGI (reference sequence). The length of the CDR3 is 16 residues. Trimming cost V 4 bases and J 1 base; bases outside gene matches: 9. CDR3 in DNA: TGTGCCAGCAGTTCCCACCGGGACAGCCCGAACACTGAAGCTTTCTTT. Translation: CASSSHRDSPNTEAFF.

CDR3 in DNA: TGTGCCAGTAGTCCACAGGGGGCGAAGGAAGCTTTCTTT. This translates into CASSPQGAKEAFF. This chain uses TRBV19 with TRBJ1-1, with 9 bases aligning to TRBD1. V lost 5 bases, J lost 8 bases, and 6 bases stayed unmatched. Germline assignment: CDR1 LNHDA and CDR2 SQIVND (reference sequence). The CDR3 consists of 13 residues.

This clone was picked up a small number of times. J is TRBJ2-7 and V is TRBV28, with 9 bases lining up with TRBD1. V was pared by 5 bases and J by 2 bases, with 7 bases of the junction left unmatched. Germline values: CDR1 MDHEN, CDR2 SYDVKM. The CDR3 contains 15 residues. For the CDR3, the DNA is TGTGCCAGCAGTCCCGGGGACAGGGAGGCCTACGAGCAGTACTTC. This sequence encodes CASSPGDREAYEQYF.

J is TRBJ1-5 and V is TRBV19; TRBD1 might be the D (5 bases). V was pared by 5 bases and J by 4 bases, with 12 bases between. The CDR3 has 14 amino acids. Germline CDR1 is LNHDA and CDR2 is SQIVND (reference sequence). CDR3 sequence (DNA): TGTGCCAGTAGTTCGACAGCTTATAATCAGCCCCAGCATTTT. This gives the protein CASSSTAYNQPQHF.

V and J are TRBV5-1 and TRBJ2-7, with 9 bases identical to TRBD2. This CDR3 has 16 residues. Germline CDR1 SGHRS, CDR2 YFSETQ. Trimming took 6 bases from V and 4 from J; bases not matched to a gene: 14. The CDR3 DNA reads as TGCGCCAGCAAGGGGGCTAGCGGGGCCGCCCCTTACGAGCAGTACTTC. Amino acids: CASKGASGAAPYEQYF. Using reference TRBV5-1 and TRBJ2-7 for the parts outside the CDR3, the full variable domain is KAGVTQTPRYLIKTRGQQVTLSCSPISGHRSVSWYQQTPGQGLQFLFEYFSETQRNKGNFPGRFSGRQFSNSRSEMNVSTLELGDSALYLCASKGASGAAPYEQYFGPGTRLTVT.

The chain carries TRBV5-5 and TRBJ2-7; 7 bases are shared with TRBD1. The CDR3 has 16 residues. Germline V CDR1 and CDR2: SGHKS, YYEKEE (reference sequence). V lost 4 bases to trimming and J lost 2 bases; unmatched junction nucleotides: 12. In nucleotides, the CDR3 is TGTGCCAGCAGCCCCCACCCTTCGCAGGGGGCCTACGAGCAGTACTTC. Protein sequence: CASSPHPSQGAYEQYF.

The chain joins TRBV6-5 to TRBJ2-7; 9 bases are a match to TRBD2. In germline, CDR1 is MNHEY, CDR2 SVGAGI. Trimming at V came to 0 bases and at J to 6 bases, leaving 6 bases not matched to a gene. The CDR3 contains 15 residues. The CDR3 DNA reads TGTGCCAGCAGTTACTCTAGAGGGCGGGGGGGCGAGCAGTACTTC. Its translation: CASSYSRGRGGEQYF.

CDR3 amino acids: CSVAFGTGGTEAFF. The DNA of the CDR3 is TGCAGCGTCGCTTTTGGGACAGGGGGGACTGAAGCTTTCTTT. The chain uses TRBV29-1 and TRBJ1-1; 11 nucleotides line up with TRBD1. V gave up 6 bases and J gave up 5 bases; unmatched junction bases: 8. The CDR3 sequence is 14 residues long. Germline CDR1 reads SQVTM; CDR2 reads ANQGSEA.

This clone was detected only once. The V call is TRBV19, the J call TRBJ1-5; 8 nucleotides align to TRBD1. Per germline, CDR1 LNHDA and CDR2 SQIVND (reference sequence). The V gene end was trimmed by 3 bases and the J gene end by 7 bases; junction bases not matched to a gene: 8. CDR3 size: 15 residues. Written as DNA, the CDR3 is TGTGCCAGTAGTATCGGACAGGGCGGGAAGCAGCCCCAGCATTTT. Encoded protein: CASSIGQGGKQPQHF.